This TCR beta chain is drawn from a study of patients and donors after allogeneic stem cell transplantation (TCRdb year 2020). A remark on this clonotype: Its antigen remains undetermined. Base qualities are not recorded, but no much larger clone differs from it by a single base.

The library was produced with RT-PCR. Sequenced using a NextSeq 550. TCRdb itself trimmed the public reads at Q25 with fastp, ran MiXCR and retained productive beta chains. Entries are consolidated by CDR3 protein sequence, retaining the most common genes and DNA. Recorded for this sample are around 240,000 distinct CDR3 sequences; around an eighth of them occurred a single time. Jointly, the top ten make up around 10% of the sample. The sequence came from a human donor who was either an allogeneic HSCT recipient or a stem cell or donor lymphocyte infusion donor (not recorded which). It is not recorded whose cells these are; they may come from a transplant donor. The material sequenced was blood, either unsorted or a sorted T cell fraction (not recorded which).

The DNA reads as follows: TGTGCCAGCAGCTTAGCCCCCGGTGAGCGGTATGGCTACACCTTC. This sequence encodes CASSLAPGERYGYTF. The rearrangement combines TRBV7-2 with TRBJ1-2; the D gene assignment is ambiguous. Taken from cysteine to phenylalanine, the CDR3 has 15 residues. CDR3 DNA is the only sequence kept; it has 45 bases, read in frame from the first base. Trimming takes 0 bases from V and 5 bases from J, and the germline ends sit 13 bases apart. CDR1 and CDR2 are read off the germline V gene as SGHTA and FQGNSA. With all but the CDR3 taken from the reference TRBV7-2 and TRBJ1-2 genes, the full variable domain is: GAGVSQSPSNKVTEKGKDVELRCDPISGHTALYWYRQSLGQGLEFLIYFQGNSAPDKSGLPSDRFSAERTGGSVSTLTIQRTQQEDSAVYLCASSLAPGERYGYTFGSGTRLTVV.